A single sample gave rise to the 26 T cell receptor beta chains below, sequenced in a study of T-cell reconstitution after alpha-beta-depleted transplantation in children. Library preparation (for TCRbeta) was performed with unique molecular identifiers. TCRdb redid the calling of the PCR reads with MiXCR, one entry per CDR3 protein. The data show around 370,000 distinct CDR3 sequences, with 9% to 12% seen just once and 2% to 2.5% held by the top ten. This specimen was PBMCs from the stem cell graft donor, taken from the stem cell graft. Every receptor here comes from a human donor who donated a stem cell graft to a child with acute lymphoblastic leukemia.

This clonotype came up a few times. The chain couples TRBV12-3 or TRBV12-4 to TRBJ2-7; maybe TRBD2 (6 bases). The ends were cut back, 3 bases at V and 1 base at J, with 13 bases in the middle. The CDR3 runs to 15 residues. The CDR3, as DNA: TGTGCCAGCAGTTTCTGGCGGGAAGGGTCCTACGAGCAGTACTTC. Amino acids: CASSFWREGSYEQYF.

This clonotype turned up a few times. The rearrangement joins TRBV4-3 to TRBJ1-1; the match to TRBD1 covers 7 bases. Looked up from germline, CDR1 is LGHNA and CDR2 is YSLEER. After removal of 0 bases from V and 6 bases from J, the junction contained 7 bases not matched to a gene. This CDR3 is 15 amino acids long. This CDR3 reads CASSQDRGGFSEAFF. As DNA, the CDR3 is TGCGCCAGCAGCCAAGATAGAGGGGGCTTTTCTGAAGCTTTCTTT.

The chain has TRBV5-1 and TRBJ2-7; TRBD2 matches at 7 bases. Trimming cost V 0 bases and J 3 bases; bases outside gene matches: 3. This CDR3 is 14 amino acids long. Germline loops: CDR1 SGHRS, CDR2 YFSETQ. CDR3 sequence (DNA): TGCGCCAGCAGCTTGGTCGCGGGAGTCTACGAGCAGTACTTC. This sequence encodes CASSLVAGVYEQYF.

The chain uses TRBV4-3 and TRBJ2-3, with 9 bases identical to TRBD2. CDR1 and CDR2 from the germline V gene are LGHNA and YSLEER. The junction had 3 bases not matched to a gene; V was cut back by 2 bases and J by 0 bases. This CDR3 is built from 16 residues. This CDR3 reads CASSQLTSGSTDTQYF. DNA for the CDR3: TGCGCCAGCAGCCAACTGACTAGCGGTAGCACAGATACGCAGTATTTT.

The J gene is TRBJ2-7, the V gene TRBV5-1, with D perhaps TRBD2 (5 bases). V gave up 5 bases and J gave up 6 bases, with 15 bases separating them. The CDR3 runs to 13 residues. Germline loops: CDR1 SGHRS, CDR2 YFSETQ. The DNA of the CDR3 is TGCGCCAGCAGTGGTCTAGCTTCAGCCGAGCAGTACTTC. The encoded protein is CASSGLASAEQYF.

This clonotype was recorded many times. This rearrangement joins TRBV9 to TRBJ2-1, with 11 nucleotides matching TRBD1. Trimming took 0 bases from V and 9 from J; bases not matched to a gene: 5. The CDR3 totals 15 residues. Per germline, CDR1 SGDLS and CDR2 YYNGEE. The CDR3 DNA sequence: TGTGCCAGCAGCGTAGAAGGGACAGGGGGGCTTGAGCAGTTCTTC. Amino acids: CASSVEGTGGLEQFF. Complete variable domain (other parts from reference TRBV9 and TRBJ2-1): DSGVTQTPKHLITATGQRVTLRCSPRSGDLSVYWYQQSLDQGLQFLIQYYNGEERAKGNILERFSAQQFPDLHSELNLSSLELGDSALYFCASSVEGTGGLEQFFGPGTRLTVL.

This clonotype was found a few times. The DNA of the CDR3 is TGTGCCAGCAGCTTAGGGCCGGGACCGGAGCTTAACTATGGCTACACCTTC. Translating gives CASSLGPGPELNYGYTF. The genes are TRBV7-9 and TRBJ1-2, with D tentatively TRBD1 (5 bases). The CDR3 spans 17 residues. V was clipped by 1 base and J by 1 base, with 16 bases between them. From germline, CDR1 is SEHNR and CDR2 FQNEAQ (reference sequence).

This clonotype appeared a few times. V and J are TRBV14 and TRBJ1-4; D might be TRBD1 (6 bases). The germline V gene encodes CDR1 SGHDN and CDR2 FVKESK. The CDR3 covers 17 residues. V was trimmed by 2 bases and J by 5 bases, leaving 18 bases between them. CDR3 DNA sequence: TGTGCCAGCAGCCAAAAGGTTTTGACAGGACTAAATGAAAAACTGTTTTTT. Translation: CASSQKVLTGLNEKLFF. The full variable domain, with the rest looked up from reference TRBV14 and TRBJ1-4, is EAGVTQFPSHSVIEKGQTVTLRCDPISGHDNLYWYRRVMGKEIKFLLHFVKESKQDESGMPNNRFLAERTGGTYSTLKVQPAELEDSGVYFCASSQKVLTGLNEKLFFGSGTQLSVL.

This clonotype has only a few counts. The chain is built from TRBV12-3 or TRBV12-4 and TRBJ1-1; TRBD1 matches 7 bases. The CDR3 runs 17 residues. The trim removed 8 bases at V and 2 bases at J, leaving 17 bases unmatched. The CDR3 DNA reads as TGTGCCAGCCCTTCCCCCCCCGGGACAGCGTTTAACACTGAAGCTTTCTTT. Amino acid sequence: CASPSPPGTAFNTEAFF.

This clonotype was seen more than once but under ten times. V usage is TRBV12-3 or TRBV12-4 and J usage is TRBJ2-3; D tentatively reads TRBD1 or TRBD2 (5 bases each). V was cut by 6 bases and J by 5 bases, with 15 bases left in between. CDR3 length: 14 amino acids. The CDR3 DNA reads as TGTGCCAGCAGCCCCTCCGGGACGATAGATACGCAGTATTTT. This sequence encodes CASSPSGTIDTQYF.

This clonotype was seen a few times. V is TRBV5-1 and J is TRBJ2-3, with D perhaps TRBD2 (5 bases). Trimming stripped 4 bases from V and 2 bases from J, with 11 bases between. CDR1 and CDR2 (germline): SGHRS, YFSETQ. The length of the CDR3 is 14 residues. In DNA, the CDR3 is TGCGCCAGCAGCCCGGAGGCCTACACAGATACGCAGTATTTT. Protein product: CASSPEAYTDTQYF.

This chain joins TRBV11-2 and TRBJ2-7; D tentatively reads TRBD1 or TRBD2 (5 bases each). Germline lookup yields CDR1 SGHAT and CDR2 FQNNGV. The CDR3 has 19 amino acids. The V end was cut by 4 bases, the J end by 3 bases, with 28 bases between. CDR3 sequence (DNA): TGTGCCAGCAGCTCGACTCACGATCCCATCGGGACCCCATACTACGAGCAGTACTTC. Protein sequence: CASSSTHDPIGTPYYEQYF.

This chain uses TRBV7-9 with TRBJ1-2; TRBD1 agrees at 9 bases. The CDR3 has 15 amino acids. J was trimmed by 8 bases and V by 5 bases; bases with no gene match: 12. CDR1 SEHNR and CDR2 FQNEAQ come from the germline V gene (reference sequence). The CDR3 DNA is TGTGCCAGCAGCCCTCAGACAGGGGGTTGGCGAGGCTACACCTTC. Encoded protein: CASSPQTGGWRGYTF. The full variable domain, in which reference TRBV7-9 and TRBJ1-2 provide the parts outside the CDR3, is DTGVSQNPRHKITKRGQNVTFRCDPISEHNRLYWYRQTLGQGPEFLTYFQNEAQLEKSRLLSDRFSAERPKGSFSTLEIQRTEQGDSAMYLCASSPQTGGWRGYTFGSGTRLTVV.

This clonotype was counted between two and nine times. The chain combines TRBV7-2 with TRBJ2-7, with D tentatively TRBD2 (6 bases). CDR1 is SGHTA and CDR2 is FQGNSA in the germline V gene. With 5 bases removed from V and 6 bases from J, the gap between germline ends came to 11 bases. The CDR3 is 12 residues long. The CDR3 bases are TGTGCCAGCAGCCGGGGGTGGGGCGAGCAGTACTTC. Translation gives CASSRGWGEQYF.

In this sample, this clonotype turned up a few times. This chain uses TRBV27 with TRBJ2-1; a weak D match, TRBD2 (6 bases). CDR1 is MNHEY and CDR2 is SMNVEV in the germline V gene (reference sequence). Between the trimmed V and J ends, which lost 0 bases and 4 bases, there was a span of 13 bases. This CDR3 region has 16 residues. The CDR3 sequence is CASSLSSGSTYNEQFF. The DNA of the CDR3 is TGTGCCAGCAGTTTATCGTCCGGGAGTACGTACAATGAGCAGTTCTTC.

The chain couples TRBV11-1 to TRBJ2-3; TRBD1 might be the D (6 bases). The CDR3 loop spans 15 amino acids. CDR1 and CDR2 from the germline V gene are SGHAT and FQDESV (reference sequence). V was trimmed by 5 bases and J by 0 bases, leaving 12 bases between them. This chain's CDR3 is CASSLRDTSTDTQYF. The CDR3 nucleotides are TGTGCCAGCAGCCTCCGGGACACGAGCACAGATACGCAGTATTTT.

Comments on this clonotype: One end of the junction fails to match germline, which may point to a read error. V gene TRBV5-1 combines with J gene TRBJ2-7; TRBD1 matches 9 bases. Germline V gene data show CDR1 as SGHRS and CDR2 as YFSETQ. CDR3 length: 13 amino acids. CDR3 protein: CASSGGQGYDQYF. CDR3 bases: TGCGCCAGCAGCGGGGGACAGGGCTACGACCAGTACTTC.

At least ten counts were recorded for this clonotype. This chain links TRBV12-3 or TRBV12-4 with TRBJ1-6; D ambiguous. This CDR3 contains 16 residues. Trimming removed 3 bases from V and 5 bases from J, with 14 bases in between. DNA of the CDR3: TGTGCCAGCAGTTTCGGAGGCGGACTTAATAATTCACCCCTCCACTTT. It is translated as CASSFGGGLNNSPLHF.

V gene TRBV4-1 combines with J gene TRBJ2-3, with TRBD1 as a possible D gene (6 bases). The CDR3 is 16 residues long. Trimming removed 0 bases from V and 0 bases from J, with 10 bases in between. Germline V gene data show CDR1 as MGHRA and CDR2 as YSYEKL. CDR3 protein: CASSQDGRGSTDTQYF. CDR3 nucleotides: TGCGCCAGCAGCCAAGATGGCAGGGGCAGCACAGATACGCAGTATTTT.

Here the CDR3 DNA reads TGCAGCGTGGACCTAGCGGGAGGCTACGAGCAGTACTTC. Translated: CSVDLAGGYEQYF. The V gene is TRBV29-1, the J gene TRBJ2-7; 11 bases agree with TRBD2. This CDR3 is built from 13 residues. From germline, CDR1 is SQVTM and CDR2 ANQGSEA. Trimming removed 6 bases from V and 3 bases from J; junction bases left unmatched: 4.

This chain connects TRBV9 to TRBJ2-3; D not certain. This CDR3 has 15 amino acids. Per the germline V gene, CDR1 is SGDLS and CDR2 is YYNGEE. V lost 0 bases to trimming and J lost 4 bases, with 12 bases between them. In nucleotides, the CDR3 is TGTGCCAGCAGCGTAGTTGCAGGCTCCTCAGATACGCAGTATTTT. It translates to CASSVVAGSSDTQYF. The full variable domain, rest sourced from reference TRBV9 and TRBJ2-3, is DSGVTQTPKHLITATGQRVTLRCSPRSGDLSVYWYQQSLDQGLQFLIQYYNGEERAKGNILERFSAQQFPDLHSELNLSSLELGDSALYFCASSVVAGSSDTQYFGPGTRLTVL.

This clonotype has a handful of counts. The chain couples TRBV11-2 to TRBJ2-6; possible D gene TRBD2, 6 bases. The CDR3 totals 19 residues. The V and J ends lost 4 bases and 1 base respectively, with 20 bases between them. The germline V gene has CDR1 SGHAT and CDR2 FQNNGV. CDR3 residues: CASSSVGTLGRSGANVLTF. The CDR3 DNA follows: TGTGCCAGCAGCTCCGTCGGGACTCTCGGACGTTCTGGGGCCAACGTCCTGACTTTC.

This clonotype was seen at least ten times. This chain links TRBV12-3 or TRBV12-4 with TRBJ1-5; 10 nucleotides match TRBD1. V shed 5 bases and J 2 bases; nucleotides not matched to a gene: 0. The CDR3 sequence is 14 residues long. The CDR3 DNA is TGTGCCAGCAGTGGGACAGGGGGCAATCAGCCCCAGCATTTT. It translates to CASSGTGGNQPQHF.

This clonotype was counted between two and nine times. J is TRBJ2-2 and V is TRBV27, with a possible D match to TRBD2 (6 bases). Trimming pared 10 bases from V and 6 bases from J, leaving 18 bases between. CDR1 and CDR2 from the germline V gene are MNHEY and SMNVEV (reference sequence). This CDR3 comprises 14 residues. The CDR3 loop is CATPKARGPGELFF. The CDR3, as DNA: TGTGCCACCCCAAAAGCGCGGGGCCCCGGGGAGCTGTTTTTT.

This clonotype was counted only a few times. The chain has TRBV6-1 and TRBJ1-5; tentatively, D is TRBD1 (6 bases). The CDR3 runs to 15 residues. Germline CDR1 and CDR2: MNHNS and SASEGT. Trimming stripped 7 bases from V and 8 bases from J, with 21 bases between. The CDR3 coding sequence is TGTGCCAGCATCAAGGCAGTGGGGGCAGGAGAGCCCCAGCATTTT. Its protein product is CASIKAVGAGEPQHF.

This clonotype has a count of ten or more. This chain connects TRBV7-3 to TRBJ2-3; 7 bases are a match to TRBD2. Unmatched junction bases numbered 4, after V lost 4 bases and J lost 0 bases. The germline V gene encodes CDR1 SGHTA and CDR2 FQGTGA. The CDR3 totals 15 residues. The CDR3 nucleotides read TGTGCCAGCAGCTCACTAGCGCAGAGCACAGATACGCAGTATTTT. Protein product: CASSSLAQSTDTQYF.